The T cell receptor (beta chain) described here comes from a study of blood T cell repertoires in COVID-19. Study at large: T cells, B-cell-depleted T cells, or PBMCs provided the cDNA or gDNA that served as material.

Sequenced by immunoSEQ multiplex PCR; TCRdb stores in-frame clones only, minus some. The sample carries about 150,000 clones, around nine tenths recorded once. This clone is large (0.1 to 1%) in the sample. The CDR3 spans 14 residues. Germline V gives CDR1 MNHEY, CDR2 SVGAGI. V lost 6 bases and J lost 2; bases outside the gene matches: 4. Input material: peripheral blood. The rearrangement links TRBV6-5 to TRBJ1-2, with 9 nucleotides matching TRBD1. This TCR derives from a human donor in a cohort sampled during active COVID-19. CDR3 residues: CASRPGTGNYGYTF. The CDR3 nucleotides read TGTGCCAGCAGACCCGGGACAGGGAACTATGGCTACACCTTC.